This T cell receptor beta chain emerged from a study of beta chain features in type 1 diabetes. As for the study in general: The patients were much like the healthy donors in age, gender and cell yields.

This CDR3 contains 13 residues. V dropped 10 bases and J dropped 0; count of bases not matched to a gene: 3. Germline values: CDR1 LNHDA, CDR2 SQIVND (reference sequence). There are a few counts of this clone. Only one heparinised blood draw was taken per donor, and its volume averaged roughly 120 mL. The authors sorted CD4+ naive, central memory, regulatory and stem cell-like memory cells via CD45RO/CCR7/CD25/CD127/CD95/CD27. Since all of the isolated RNA was reverse transcribed, expressed TCRB transcripts were what got sequenced. Only in-frame clones appear in the TCRdb table, and some are missing; sequencing was by immunoSEQ multiplex PCR. Among about 340,000 clones listed, less than 10% were seen once.

Sample: central memory CD4+ T cells from blood. The chain is built from TRBV19 and TRBJ2-1, with TRBD2 matching over 7 bases. This receptor was identified in a woman aged 18-29 years in good health. CDR3 region: CATGGGSYNEQFF. The CDR3 DNA is TGTGCCACTGGGGGGGGCTCCTACAATGAGCAGTTCTTC.